Shown below are 22 T cell receptor beta chains from a single sample sequenced in a study of blood T cells in healthy people across ages (dated by TCRdb to about 2015). Receptor libraries were prepared by 5' RACE. A second PCR of about 6 to 11 cycles was run with a J-beta primer mix and a sample-barcoded 5' primer. TCRdb passed the public sequencing reads through fastp at Q25 and MiXCR, retaining productive beta sequences. Entries are consolidated by CDR3 protein sequence, retaining the most common genes and DNA. The sample table shows fewer than 2,000,000 distinct CDR3 sequences, and about 39% are seen once. The top ten constitute 23% of the sample. The specimen sequenced was blood. The receptors were sampled from a human donor in good health.

J is TRBJ1-5 and V is TRBV4-3, with D possibly TRBD1 on 5 matching bases. This CDR3 is built from 14 residues. V gave up 4 bases and J gave up 6 bases, with 13 bases separating them. Germline lookup yields CDR1 LGHNA and CDR2 YSLEER. In DNA, the CDR3 is TGCGCCAGCAGCCGCAACAGGTATGGTCAGCCCCAGCATTTT. This translates into CASSRNRYGQPQHF.

This clonotype was seen a few times. The chain recombines TRBV7-9 with TRBJ1-2; D call uncertain. The germline gives CDR1 SEHNR, CDR2 FQNEAQ (reference sequence). The germline V and J ends were trimmed by 2 bases and 4 bases, with 20 bases remaining between them. The CDR3 consists of 17 residues. The CDR3 nucleotides read TGTGCCAGCAGCTTAACAACATGGCAGAACAGTGTCTATGGCTACACCTTC. It codes for CASSLTTWQNSVYGYTF.

This clonotype was observed at least ten times. The chain links TRBV3-1 to TRBJ2-1; D is uncertain. Germline CDR1 and CDR2: LGHDT and YNNKEL (reference sequence). CDR3 length equals 13 residues. V was cut by 0 bases and J by 5 bases, with 5 bases left in between. The CDR3 region has the DNA TGTGCCAGCAGCCAAGACCCAAACAATGAGCAGTTCTTC. Protein product: CASSQDPNNEQFF.

The genes are TRBV4-1 and TRBJ1-5; perhaps TRBD1 as D (6 bases). CDR1 MGHRA and CDR2 YSYEKL come from the germline V gene. The V gene lost 4 bases and the J gene lost 0 bases, with 13 bases spanning the gap. This CDR3 has 16 amino acids. The CDR3 bases are TGCGCCAGCAGCCGAGAACAGGGAAATAGCAATCAGCCCCAGCATTTT. It yields the protein CASSREQGNSNQPQHF.

This clonotype was picked up a small number of times. This chain links TRBV10-3 with TRBJ1-5; no reliable D call. Germline CDR1 reads ENHRY; CDR2 reads SYGVKD. This CDR3 has 16 residues. V lost 5 bases and J 4 bases, leaving 18 bases between the germline ends. In DNA form, the CDR3 reads TGTGCCATCAGTAGCCCCGGTGGAGCCGTTAATCAGCCCCAGCATTTT. This gives the protein CAISSPGGAVNQPQHF.

The CDR3 loop is CASSLVKAGTYGYTF. CDR3 in DNA: TGTGCCAGCAGCTTAGTAAAAGCAGGCACGTATGGCTACACCTTC. The chain combines TRBV7-2 with TRBJ1-2; D remains unclear. CDR1 is SGHTA and CDR2 is FQGNSA in the germline V gene. This CDR3 spans 15 amino acids. Trimming removed 1 base at V and 5 bases at J, with 14 bases between.

The chain is built from TRBV7-6 and TRBJ2-4; D is unclear. The DNA matches TRBJ2-7 better at its end, which makes the J call doubtful. Per germline, CDR1 SGHVS and CDR2 FNYEAQ. The CDR3 is made up of 14 amino acids. CDR3 region: CASSLVDDTYEQYF. The CDR3 DNA sequence: TGTGCCAGCAGCTTAGTCGACGACACCTACGAGCAGTACTTC.

The sample holds a few counts of this clonotype. The gene calls are TRBV4-1 and TRBJ2-5; D is perhaps TRBD2 (6 bases). This CDR3 has 16 amino acids. Deletions cut 2 bases from V and 2 bases from J, with 15 bases between. CDR1 and CDR2 (germline): MGHRA, YSYEKL. The CDR3 loop is CASSQYSGAEQETQYF. The CDR3 bases are TGCGCCAGCAGCCAATATTCGGGAGCGGAACAAGAGACCCAGTACTTC.

In DNA form, the CDR3 reads TGTGCCAGCAGCCCCATCTCATGGAGCTCTGGGGCCAACGTCCTGACTTTC. Translation: CASSPISWSSGANVLTF. The chain has TRBV11-1 and TRBJ2-6; D is ambiguous. Germline V gene data show CDR1 as SGHAT and CDR2 as FQDESV (reference sequence). V dropped 5 bases and J dropped 0 bases, with 14 bases sitting between them. The CDR3 loop spans 17 amino acids.

The CDR3 region is CASSPDKPEAFF. The CDR3 DNA reads as TGTGCCAGCAGTCCGGACAAGCCTGAAGCTTTCTTT. V usage is TRBV12-3 or TRBV12-4 and J usage is TRBJ1-1; D possibly corresponds to TRBD1 (5 bases). The CDR3 is 12 amino acids. Trimming took 5 bases from V and 6 from J, leaving 10 bases between them.

CDR3 DNA: TGTGCCAGCAGCCAAGGAGGGACAGGGGGCATGAACGACGAGCAGTACTTC. Translation: CASSQGGTGGMNDEQYF. The chain recombines TRBV4-2 with TRBJ2-5; 12 positions match TRBD1. Gene TRBJ2-7 matches the end of the DNA better, so the J call may be wrong. There are 17 residues in the CDR3. Germline values: CDR1 LGHNA, CDR2 YNFKEQ.

This clonotype was detected only a few times. The chain has TRBV20-1 and TRBJ2-3; TRBD1 might be the D (6 bases). This CDR3 contains 13 residues. The germline CDR1 and CDR2 sequences are DFQATT and SNEGSKA (reference sequence). V was clipped by 6 bases and J by 7 bases, with 17 bases between them. CDR3 DNA: TGCAGTGCCAAACAGGGAACGCTATATACGCAGTATTTT. It codes for CSAKQGTLYTQYF.

CDR3 sequence reads: CASSGGTAQMNTEAFF. Written as DNA, the CDR3 is TGTGCCAGCAGCGGTGGGACAGCACAAATGAACACTGAAGCTTTCTTT. The chain joins TRBV9 to TRBJ1-1; 7 bases align to TRBD1. The V gene end was trimmed by 3 bases and the J gene end by 0 bases; junction bases not matched to a gene: 8. The CDR3 contains 16 residues. Per germline, CDR1 SGDLS and CDR2 YYNGEE.

This clonotype was counted once. The chain employs TRBV15 and TRBJ2-6; the match to TRBD2 covers 7 bases. J gave up 4 bases and V 7 bases, and 19 bases lay outside the gene matches. The CDR3 length is 19 residues. Germline CDR1 is LNHNV and CDR2 is YYDKDF (reference sequence). The CDR3 nucleotides are TGTGCCACCATGGGATTAGCGGGCTCAACAAAGCTGGGGGCCAACGTCCTGACTTTC. Encoded protein: CATMGLAGSTKLGANVLTF.

This clonotype was detected only a few times. The CDR3 protein is CASSPPLGTHNEQFF. The CDR3, as DNA: TGTGCCAGCAGCCCCCCATTGGGGACACACAATGAGCAGTTCTTC. The rearrangement uses TRBV11-2 and TRBJ2-1; maybe TRBD1 (6 bases). Germline CDR1 SGHAT, CDR2 FQNNGV. V was pared by 5 bases and J by 5 bases, with 16 bases between. The CDR3 sequence is 15 residues long.

V usage is TRBV4-1 and J usage is TRBJ2-3; no definite D call. V gave up 11 bases and J gave up 3 bases, with 18 bases separating them. Per the germline V gene, CDR1 is MGHRA and CDR2 is YSYEKL. The CDR3 has 14 residues. CDR3 in DNA: TGCGCCGAGGAACCGGGCCCGAAAACAGATACGCAGTATTTT. Encoded protein: CAEEPGPKTDTQYF.

This clonotype was found a few times. The genes are TRBV20-1 and TRBJ2-7; D may be TRBD2 (6 bases). This CDR3 region has 15 residues. Germline CDR1 DFQATT, CDR2 SNEGSKA (reference sequence). Trimming cost V 2 bases and J 6 bases, with 20 bases left between them. The CDR3 is CSARSGGVRAGEQYF. The CDR3 DNA reads as TGCAGTGCTAGATCCGGAGGGGTACGGGCTGGCGAGCAGTACTTC.

The rearrangement uses TRBV9 and TRBJ1-6, with a tentative D call TRBD1 (6 bases). The CDR3 length is 14 residues. Trimming cost V 2 bases and J 10 bases, with 13 bases left between them. Germline CDR1 is SGDLS and CDR2 is YYNGEE. Written as DNA, the CDR3 is TGTGCCAGCAGCGTGGGACATGTCGACTCACCCCTCCACTTT. This encodes CASSVGHVDSPLHF.

This clonotype has more than one count but fewer than ten. This rearrangement joins TRBV6-2 or TRBV6-3 to TRBJ2-7, with D perhaps matching TRBD1 (6 bases). The CDR3 totals 13 residues. Germline V gives CDR1 MNHEY, CDR2 SVGEGT. V was cut by 7 bases and J by 6 bases, with 16 bases left in between. The CDR3 sequence is CASTSNRDSEQYF. The CDR3 region has the DNA TGTGCCAGCACCTCGAACAGGGATAGCGAGCAGTACTTC.

V is TRBV6-5 and J is TRBJ2-5; D uncertain. The DNA end favors TRBJ2-7, so the J call may be wrong. This CDR3 spans 13 amino acids. Germline assignment: CDR1 MNHEY and CDR2 SVGAGI. CDR3 bases: TGTGCCAGCAGTTACTTGGCAGGCGACGAGCAGTACTTC. Translated, it gives CASSYLAGDEQYF.

This clonotype turned up a few times. The chain joins TRBV20-1 to TRBJ2-7; 14 bases are shared with TRBD2. V dropped 1 base and J dropped 2; count of bases not matched to a gene: 13. The CDR3 has 19 residues. CDR1 is DFQATT and CDR2 is SNEGSKA in the germline V gene (reference sequence). DNA for the CDR3: TGCAGTGCTAGAGGACCCGGGACTAGCGGGGGCCCGGGGACCTACGAGCAGTACTTC. Translated: CSARGPGTSGGPGTYEQYF.

This sequence joins TRBV28 and TRBJ2-7, with D maybe TRBD1 (6 bases). Germline values: CDR1 MDHEN, CDR2 SYDVKM. V lost 6 bases and J lost 0, with 18 bases in between. The CDR3 consists of 16 residues. Written as DNA, the CDR3 is TGTGCCAGCAGACCGGGGACAAGAAGAAGCTCCTACGAGCAGTACTTC. The encoded protein is CASRPGTRRSSYEQYF.